These T cell receptor beta chains were read from a single sample in a study of T cell responses to AZD1222 COVID-19 vaccine. Profiling relied on immunoSEQ multiplex PCR, and the TCRdb table lists in-frame clones only, not all of them. The repertoire includes under 150,000 clones, 93% of them detected once, and under 3.5% sits in the top ten. This material consisted of peripheral blood, taken on day 0 of AZD1222 vaccination. All receptors derive from an adult in good health. The CDR3 runs from the conserved cysteine through the conserved F or W. A D gene is named only where the DNA matches it firmly. Clone size appears in some rows only: once, few, many, or a class for an expanded clone.

j_call	d_call	clone_size	v_call	cdr3_aa	cdr3_nt
TRBJ1-4	.	.	TRBV29-1	CSVESGAGEKLFF	TGCAGCGTTGAATCCGGGGCGGGTGAAAAACTGTTTTTT
TRBJ2-7	TRBD2	.	TRBV28	CASSLYSSGIEQYF	TGTGCCAGCAGTTTATACTCTAGCGGGATCGAGCAGTACTTC
TRBJ1-1	.	.	TRBV13	CASSLIMRGNEAFF	TGTGCCAGCAGCCTTATAATGAGGGGGAACGAAGCTTTCTTT
TRBJ2-5	.	.	TRBV18	CASSYPDEPVETQYF	TGTGCCAGCTCATATCCGGACGAGCCCGTGGAGACCCAGTACTTC
TRBJ2-1	.	.	TRBV5-4	CASSKDPLSYNEQFF	TGTGCCAGCAGCAAGGACCCCCTTTCCTACAATGAGCAGTTCTTC
TRBJ1-5	.	.	TRBV28	CASNRQVAYQPQHF	TGTGCCAGCAATCGGCAGGTCGCTTATCAGCCCCAGCATTTT
TRBJ1-6	.	.	TRBV5-3	CARSTLKSSYNSPLHF	TGTGCCAGAAGCACATTGAAGAGCTCCTATAATTCACCCCTCCACTTT
TRBJ1-3	.	.	TRBV7-2	CASSVISGSSGNTIYF	TGTGCCAGCAGCGTGATCTCCGGAAGCTCTGGAAACACCATATATTTT
TRBJ2-1	TRBD2	.	TRBV3-1/TRBV3-2	CASSQEGGLATNNEQFF	TGTGCCAGCAGCCAAGAAGGGGGACTAGCGACGAACAATGAGCAGTTCTTC
TRBJ2-2	.	.	TRBV7-8	CASYGPNTGELFF	TGTGCCAGCTATGGCCCGAACACCGGGGAGCTGTTTTTT
TRBJ1-5	TRBD1	.	TRBV30	CAWSVASRQGYNQPQHF	TGTGCCTGGAGTGTAGCCTCCAGACAGGGTTACAATCAGCCCCAGCATTTT
TRBJ1-1	.	.	TRBV2	CASSGQMNTEAFF	TGTGCCAGCAGCGGACAGATGAACACTGAAGCTTTCTTT
TRBJ1-4	.	.	TRBV9	CASGISNEKLFF	TGTGCCAGCGGCATTTCTAATGAAAAACTGTTTTTT
TRBJ2-7	.	.	TRBV5-5	CASSPGTSYYEQYF	TGTGCCAGCAGCCCGGGGACATCTTACTACGAGCAGTACTTC
TRBJ1-6	TRBD1	.	TRBV25-1	CASSETGEVGDNSPLHF	TGTGCCAGCAGTGAGACAGGGGAGGTTGGGGATAATTCACCCCTCCACTTT
TRBJ1-5	.	.	TRBV10-2	CASSESRGGQPQHF	TGCGCCAGCAGTGAGTCGAGGGGTGGTCAGCCCCAGCATTTT
TRBJ2-2	.	.	TRBV30	CAWSVRDGRDQNTGELFF	TGTGCCTGGAGTGTACGGGACGGGCGGGACCAGAACACCGGGGAGCTGTTTTTT
TRBJ1-6	TRBD1	.	TRBV6-5	CASIQGTYSPLHF	TGTGCCAGCATACAGGGGACTTATTCACCCCTCCACTTT
TRBJ2-7	.	.	TRBV27	CASSLGAAYEQYF	TGTGCCAGCAGTTTAGGGGCGGCCTACGAGCAGTACTTC
TRBJ1-1	.	few	TRBV4-1	CASSQEFSTVNTEAFF	TGCGCCAGCAGCCAAGAGTTCAGCACAGTGAACACTGAAGCTTTCTTT
TRBJ2-3	.	.	TRBV2	CAPQERNTDTQYF	TGTGCCCCCCAGGAGCGGAACACAGATACGCAGTATTTT
TRBJ2-7	TRBD2	.	TRBV27	CASSSNQRGPSYEQYF	TGTGCCAGCAGTTCGAACCAGCGGGGACCCTCCTACGAGCAGTACTTC
TRBJ1-1	.	.	TRBV6-1	CASSDDYRQEAFF	TGTGCCAGCAGTGACGATTATAGGCAGGAAGCTTTCTTT
TRBJ2-2	TRBD2	.	TRBV11-3	CASSFTGLAGYTGELFF	TGTGCCAGCAGCTTTACCGGACTAGCGGGGTACACCGGGGAGCTGTTTTTT
TRBJ2-5	TRBD1	.	TRBV29-1	CSVKGQGARETQYF	TGCAGCGTCAAGGGGCAGGGGGCCCGAGAGACCCAGTACTTC
TRBJ2-2	.	.	TRBV29-1	CSVRDGVFSTGELFF	TGCAGCGTCCGGGACGGAGTATTTAGCACCGGGGAGCTGTTTTTT
TRBJ2-3	TRBD2	.	TRBV9	CASSGEGDTQYF	TGTGCCAGCAGCGGGGAGGGAGATACGCAGTATTTT
TRBJ2-7	.	once	TRBV27	CASSLEGLGEQYF	TGTGCCAGCAGTTTAGAAGGGTTGGGCGAGCAGTACTTC
TRBJ2-2	.	.	TRBV4-2	CASSQVGYSGPHTGELFF	TGTGCCAGCAGCCAAGTCGGGTATTCGGGCCCTCACACCGGGGAGCTGTTTTTT
TRBJ2-1	TRBD2	.	TRBV19	CASRAGTSAYYEQFF	TGTGCCAGTAGAGCCGGGACTAGCGCGTACTATGAGCAGTTCTTC
TRBJ2-3	TRBD2	.	TRBV10-1	CASSESLAGTDTQYF	TGCGCCAGCAGTGAAAGCCTAGCGGGCACAGATACGCAGTATTTT
TRBJ1-2	.	once	TRBV28	CASGGNYGYTF	TGTGCCAGCGGGGGTAACTATGGCTACACCTTC
TRBJ1-1	.	.	TRBV27	CASSFIQGFTEAFF	TGTGCCAGCAGTTTCATACAGGGATTCACTGAAGCTTTCTTT
TRBJ2-1	TRBD2	.	TRBV2	CASSEEASGYNEQFF	TGTGCCAGCAGTGAAGAGGCTAGCGGTTACAATGAGCAGTTCTTC
TRBJ2-7	TRBD2	.	TRBV5-4	CASSLPTSGSIYEQYF	TGTGCCAGCAGCTTGCCCACTAGCGGGAGCATCTACGAGCAGTACTTC
TRBJ1-1	.	.	TRBV6-5	CATFRWNTEAFF	TGTGCCACCTTTAGGTGGAACACTGAAGCTTTCTTT
TRBJ2-2	.	.	TRBV27	CASSLRGNTGELFF	TGTGCCAGCAGCTTACGGGGGAACACCGGGGAGCTGTTTTTT
TRBJ2-6	.	.	TRBV5-5	CASSLVGGANVLTF	TGTGCCAGCAGCTTGGTAGGTGGGGCCAACGTCCTGACTTTC
TRBJ1-6	.	.	TRBV30	CAWRIESGGNSPLHF	TGTGCCTGGAGAATCGAATCGGGGGGTAATTCACCCCTCCACTTT
TRBJ2-5	.	.	TRBV28	CASRGLNQETQYF	TGTGCCAGCCGGGGGCTGAACCAAGAGACCCAGTACTTC
TRBJ2-7	TRBD2	.	TRBV30	CAWSPKLAGGGEEQYF	TGTGCCTGGAGTCCGAAGCTAGCGGGAGGGGGGGAAGAGCAGTACTTC
TRBJ1-2	TRBD1	.	TRBV27	CASSQTGTSHGYTF	TGTGCCAGCAGCCAGACAGGGACCTCTCATGGCTACACCTTC